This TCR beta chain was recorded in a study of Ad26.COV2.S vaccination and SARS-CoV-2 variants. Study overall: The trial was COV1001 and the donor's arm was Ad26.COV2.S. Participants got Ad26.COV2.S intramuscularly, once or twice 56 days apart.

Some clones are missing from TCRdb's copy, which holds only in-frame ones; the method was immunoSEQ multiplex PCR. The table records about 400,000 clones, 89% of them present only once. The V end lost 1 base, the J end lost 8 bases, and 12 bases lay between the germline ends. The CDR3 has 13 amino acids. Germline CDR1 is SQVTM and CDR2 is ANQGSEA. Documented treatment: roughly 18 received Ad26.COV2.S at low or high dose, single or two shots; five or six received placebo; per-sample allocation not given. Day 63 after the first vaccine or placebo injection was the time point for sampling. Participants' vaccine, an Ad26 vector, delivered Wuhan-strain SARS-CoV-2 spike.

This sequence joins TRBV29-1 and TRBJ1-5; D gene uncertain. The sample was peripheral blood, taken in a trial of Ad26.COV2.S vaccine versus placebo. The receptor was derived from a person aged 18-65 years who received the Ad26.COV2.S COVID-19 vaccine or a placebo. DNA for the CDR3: TGCAGCGTTGAAGCGGGAATCGGAAAGCCCCAGCATTTT. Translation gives CSVEAGIGKPQHF.